These 18 T cell receptor beta chains originate from one sample sequenced in a study of shared clonotypes between healthy human individuals. The data were produced by immunoSEQ multiplex PCR, yet TCRdb's version contains in-frame clones alone and is incomplete. This sample has hundreds of thousands of clones, with approximately 96% found just once. In the naive CD8 group, cells lacked CD45RO and were positively selected for CCR7, so terminally differentiated effector memory CD45RA+ cells were left out. Specimen: naive CD8+ T cells sorted from blood. These receptors came from a woman in her thirties in good health.

The chain combines TRBV5-8 with TRBJ2-5; 10 nucleotides align to TRBD1. V was clipped by 4 bases and J by 4 bases; unmatched bases: 4. Germline assignment: CDR1 SGHTS and CDR2 YDEGEE. The CDR3 loop spans 14 amino acids. The CDR3 spells CASSMGQGRETQYF. The CDR3 bases are TGTGCCAGCAGCATGGGACAGGGGAGAGAGACCCAGTACTTC.

The chain links TRBV9 to TRBJ2-1; unclear D gene. V was cut by 0 bases and J by 8 bases, with 15 bases left in between. Germline V gene sequence: CDR1 SGDLS, CDR2 YYNGEE. This CDR3 has 15 amino acids. The CDR3 coding sequence is TGTGCCAGCAGCGTAGGTCAAGGGTTGGTCCATGAGCAGTTCTTC. The encoded protein is CASSVGQGLVHEQFF.

The V gene is TRBV27, the J gene TRBJ2-7; D is possibly TRBD2 (5 bases). V lost 3 bases to trimming and J lost 3 bases, with 18 bases between them. This CDR3 has 16 residues. From germline, CDR1 is MNHEY and CDR2 SMNVEV (reference sequence). The DNA of the CDR3 is TGTGCCAGCAGTTTGGGGTCGTCGGGTACTAGCTACGAGCAGTACTTC. This sequence encodes CASSLGSSGTSYEQYF.

The chain employs TRBV15 and TRBJ2-5, with TRBD1 matching over 11 bases. From germline, CDR1 is LNHNV and CDR2 YYDKDF (reference sequence). Trimming took 2 bases from V and 5 from J; bases not matched to a gene: 7. The CDR3 is 16 residues long. The CDR3 coding sequence is TGTGCCACCAGCAGACTGACCGGGACAGGGGGGGAGACCCAGTACTTC. This translates into CATSRLTGTGGETQYF. Combining the CDR3 with reference TRBV15 and TRBJ2-5 gives the whole variable domain DAMVIQNPRYQVTQFGKPVTLSCSQTLNHNVMYWYQQKSSQAPKLLFHYYDKDFNNEADTPDNFQSRRPNTSFCFLDIRSPGLGDTAMYLCATSRLTGTGGETQYFGPGTRLLVL.

The count of this clone is one. Other nucleotide sequences in the sample specify the same CDR3. This sequence joins TRBV7-9 and TRBJ2-7; possibly TRBD1 for D (5 bases). CDR1 is SEHNR, CDR2 FQNEAQ, per germline (reference sequence). This CDR3 contains 13 residues. Trimming removed 1 base at V and 3 bases at J, with 7 bases between. CDR3 residues: CASSLGGGYEQYF. The DNA of the CDR3 is TGTGCCAGCAGCTTAGGGGGCGGCTACGAGCAGTACTTC. The full variable domain, rest sourced from reference TRBV7-9 and TRBJ2-7, is DTGVSQNPRHKITKRGQNVTFRCDPISEHNRLYWYRQTLGQGPEFLTYFQNEAQLEKSRLLSDRFSAERPKGSFSTLEIQRTEQGDSAMYLCASSLGGGYEQYFGPGTRLTVT.

This chain joins TRBV4-2 and TRBJ2-7; 11 positions agree with TRBD2. Germline-derived CDR1 and CDR2 are LGHNA and YNFKEQ. The CDR3 is 17 amino acids. The V gene end was trimmed by 0 bases and the J gene end by 3 bases; junction bases not matched to a gene: 7. CDR3 sequence: CASSQELAGGVLYEQYF. CDR3 nucleotide sequence: TGTGCCAGCAGCCAAGAGTTAGCGGGAGGGGTACTCTACGAGCAGTACTTC.

The rearrangement links TRBV6-1 to TRBJ2-1, with D perhaps matching TRBD2 (7 bases). V gave up 0 bases and J gave up 3 bases, with 18 bases separating them. The length of the CDR3 is 18 residues. CDR1 is MNHNS and CDR2 is SASEGT in the germline V gene. The CDR3 bases are TGTGCCAGCAGTGAAGCGCTCCTGGGGGGGCGAAACTACAATGAGCAGTTCTTC. This encodes CASSEALLGGRNYNEQFF.

The chain uses TRBV6-5 and TRBJ2-7; 11 nucleotides line up with TRBD2. The CDR3 is 15 amino acids. The germline CDR1 and CDR2 sequences are MNHEY and SVGAGI. The trim removed 0 bases at V and 2 bases at J, leaving 0 bases unmatched. CDR3 region: CASSYSTSGTYEQYF. The CDR3, as DNA: TGTGCCAGCAGTTACTCGACTAGCGGGACCTACGAGCAGTACTTC.

The chain recombines TRBV15 with TRBJ2-4; D is unclear. V lost 0 bases, J lost 6 bases, and 15 bases lay in between. Germline CDR1 LNHNV, CDR2 YYDKDF (reference sequence). This CDR3 is 16 amino acids long. The CDR3 nucleotides read TGTGCCACCAGCAGAGATGGCCAAAGACAAAGAAACATTCAGTACTTC. Amino acids: CATSRDGQRQRNIQYF.

This clone appeared a single time. The chain links TRBV4-2 to TRBJ2-1, with 13 bases that match TRBD2. The CDR3 contains 19 residues. Germline-derived CDR1 and CDR2 are LGHNA and YNFKEQ. The ends lost 2 bases at V and 2 bases at J; junction bases unmatched: 9. DNA for the CDR3: TGTGCCAGCAGCCAAACCTCGGGACTAGCGGGATCCGCCTACAATGAGCAGTTCTTC. Translating gives CASSQTSGLAGSAYNEQFF.

The rearrangement uses TRBV29-1 and TRBJ1-1, with D hard to call. V shed 6 bases and J shed 7 bases, with 15 bases lying between them. From germline, CDR1 is SQVTM and CDR2 ANQGSEA. The CDR3 length is 12 residues. This chain's CDR3 is CSVAPPGVEAFF. In DNA form, the CDR3 reads TGCAGCGTCGCGCCACCGGGAGTTGAAGCTTTCTTT.

The rearrangement uses TRBV4-1 and TRBJ1-1, with D unclear. This CDR3 has 15 amino acids. Germline CDR1 MGHRA, CDR2 YSYEKL. V lost 1 base and J 0 bases, leaving 9 bases between the germline ends. The CDR3 DNA follows: TGCGCCAGCAGCCAAGTTAACATGATGAACACTGAAGCTTTCTTT. Protein sequence: CASSQVNMMNTEAFF.

The chain employs TRBV27 and TRBJ2-1, with 7 bases aligning to TRBD1. J was trimmed by 6 bases and V by 4 bases; bases with no gene match: 3. CDR1 and CDR2 from the germline V gene are MNHEY and SMNVEV (reference sequence). The CDR3 is made up of 13 amino acids. CDR3 region: CASSSWDSNEQFF. The CDR3 region has the DNA TGTGCCAGCAGTTCCTGGGACAGCAATGAGCAGTTCTTC.

The chain employs TRBV11-2 and TRBJ1-1; D uncertain. The length of the CDR3 is 15 residues. The germline V gene has CDR1 SGHAT and CDR2 FQNNGV. The V end lost 4 bases, the J end lost 1 base, and 13 bases lay between the germline ends. CDR3 residues: CASSWEYSANTEAFF. In DNA form, the CDR3 reads TGTGCCAGCAGCTGGGAATATTCGGCGAACACTGAAGCTTTCTTT. Full variable domain (remainder filled in from reference TRBV11-2 and TRBJ1-1): EAGVAQSPRYKIIEKRQSVAFWCNPISGHATLYWYQQILGQGPKLLIQFQNNGVVDDSQLPKDRFSAERLKGVDSTLKIQPAKLEDSAVYLCASSWEYSANTEAFFGQGTRLTVV.

This chain uses TRBV23-1 with TRBJ2-7; D gene unclear. TRBV23-1 is an ORF for which the function is uncertain. The CDR3 has 13 amino acids. The V gene lost 0 bases and the J gene lost 6 bases, with 9 bases spanning the gap. The CDR3 DNA sequence: TGCGCCAGCAGTCAATCTAGAGGATTCGAGCAGTACTTC. Protein product: CASSQSRGFEQYF.

The chain couples TRBV28 to TRBJ1-5; maybe TRBD1 (5 bases). Trimming pared 3 bases from V and 11 bases from J, leaving 11 bases between. The CDR3 consists of 12 residues. Germline CDR1 reads MDHEN; CDR2 reads SYDVKM. The CDR3 bases are TGTGCCAGCAGTTTTTTCCGAGGGGCCCAGCATTTT. Amino acids: CASSFFRGAQHF.

This chain uses TRBV2 with TRBJ1-5; D is possibly TRBD1 (6 bases). Germline CDR1 and CDR2: SNHLY and FYNNEI. V was shortened by 7 bases and J by 6 bases, with 16 bases between the two germline ends. The CDR3 has 14 residues. Here the CDR3 reads CASMGGQGVQPQHF. DNA of the CDR3: TGTGCCAGCATGGGGGGGCAGGGCGTTCAGCCCCAGCATTTT.

This clone was recorded once. The chain is built from TRBV4-2 and TRBJ2-7, with a possible D match to TRBD2 (6 bases). The CDR3 spans 17 residues. V was shortened by 0 bases and J by 5 bases, with 20 bases between the two germline ends. Germline V lookup: CDR1 LGHNA, CDR2 YNFKEQ. The CDR3, as DNA: TGTGCCAGCAGCCAAGACCCGATGGGGGAGGAAGCCGACGAGCAGTACTTC. It encodes CASSQDPMGEEADEQYF.